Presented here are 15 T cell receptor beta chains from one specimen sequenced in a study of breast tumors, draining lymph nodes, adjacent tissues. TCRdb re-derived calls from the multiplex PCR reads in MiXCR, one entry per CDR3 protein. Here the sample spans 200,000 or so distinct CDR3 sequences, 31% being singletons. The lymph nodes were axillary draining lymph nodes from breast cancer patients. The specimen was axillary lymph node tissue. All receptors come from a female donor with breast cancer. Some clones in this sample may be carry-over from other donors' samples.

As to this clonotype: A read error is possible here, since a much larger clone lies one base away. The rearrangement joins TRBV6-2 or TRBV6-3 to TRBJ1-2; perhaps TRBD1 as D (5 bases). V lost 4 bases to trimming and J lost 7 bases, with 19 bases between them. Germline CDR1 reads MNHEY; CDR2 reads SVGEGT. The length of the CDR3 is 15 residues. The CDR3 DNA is TGTGCCAGCAGTTCCTCGAGTCTGGGGACCGGTGGCTACACCTTC. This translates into CASSSSSLGTGGYTF.

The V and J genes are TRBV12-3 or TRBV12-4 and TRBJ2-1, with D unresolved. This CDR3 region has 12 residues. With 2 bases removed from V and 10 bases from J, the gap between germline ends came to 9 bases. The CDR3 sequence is CASSLNLEEQFF. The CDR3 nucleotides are TGTGCCAGCAGTTTAAATCTAGAGGAGCAGTTCTTC.

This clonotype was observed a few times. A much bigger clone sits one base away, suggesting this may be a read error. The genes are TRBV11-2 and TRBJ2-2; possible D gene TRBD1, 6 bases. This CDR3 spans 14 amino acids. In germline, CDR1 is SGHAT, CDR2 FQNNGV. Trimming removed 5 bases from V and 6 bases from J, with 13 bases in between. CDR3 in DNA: TGTGCCAGCAGCCCATTAAAGGGGGCCGGGGAGCTGTTTTTT. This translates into CASSPLKGAGELFF.

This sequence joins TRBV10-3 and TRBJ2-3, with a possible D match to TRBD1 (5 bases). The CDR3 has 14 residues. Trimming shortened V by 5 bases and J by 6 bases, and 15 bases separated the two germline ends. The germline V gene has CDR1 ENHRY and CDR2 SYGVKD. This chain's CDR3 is CAISNPQGRDTQYF. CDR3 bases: TGTGCCATCAGTAATCCCCAGGGTCGGGATACGCAGTATTTT.

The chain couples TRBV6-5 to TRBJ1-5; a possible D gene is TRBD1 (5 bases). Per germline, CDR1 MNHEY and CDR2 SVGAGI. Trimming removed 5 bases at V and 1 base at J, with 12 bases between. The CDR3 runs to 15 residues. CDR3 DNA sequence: TGTGCCAGCAGTCCCAGGGTTTCGAGCAATCAGCCCCAGCATTTT. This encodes CASSPRVSSNQPQHF.

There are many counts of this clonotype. The CDR3, as DNA: TGCAGTGCGAAACATACAGGGCAGCCCCAGCATTTT. Translated: CSAKHTGQPQHF. The chain uses TRBV20-1 and TRBJ1-5; D might be TRBD1 (6 bases). The V gene lost 6 bases and the J gene lost 7 bases, with 13 bases spanning the gap. Germline CDR1 is DFQATT and CDR2 is SNEGSKA (reference sequence). The CDR3 spans 12 residues.

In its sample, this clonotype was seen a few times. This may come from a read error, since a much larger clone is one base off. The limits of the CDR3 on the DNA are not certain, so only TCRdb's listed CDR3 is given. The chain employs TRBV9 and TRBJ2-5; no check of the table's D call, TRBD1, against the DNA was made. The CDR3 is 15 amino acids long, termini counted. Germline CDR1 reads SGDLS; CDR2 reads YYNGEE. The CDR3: CASSVGQGIQETPYF.

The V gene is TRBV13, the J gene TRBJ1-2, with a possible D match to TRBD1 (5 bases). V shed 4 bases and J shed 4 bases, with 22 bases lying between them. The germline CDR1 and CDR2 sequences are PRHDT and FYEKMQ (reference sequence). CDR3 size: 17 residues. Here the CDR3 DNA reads TGTGCCAGCAGCTCCCAAGGGATCCTAGCGGGGGGCTATGGCTACACCTTC. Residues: CASSSQGILAGGYGYTF.

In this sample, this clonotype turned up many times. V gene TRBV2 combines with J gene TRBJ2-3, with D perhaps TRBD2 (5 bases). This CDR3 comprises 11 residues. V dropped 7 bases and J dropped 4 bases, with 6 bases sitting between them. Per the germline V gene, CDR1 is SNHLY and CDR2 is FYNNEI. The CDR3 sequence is CASMRADTQYF. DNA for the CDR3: TGTGCCAGCATGAGGGCAGATACGCAGTATTTT.

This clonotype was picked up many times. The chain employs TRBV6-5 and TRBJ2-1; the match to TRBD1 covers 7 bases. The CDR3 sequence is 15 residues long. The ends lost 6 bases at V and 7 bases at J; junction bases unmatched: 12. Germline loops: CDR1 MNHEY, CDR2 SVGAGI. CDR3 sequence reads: CASREQGTRRNEQFF. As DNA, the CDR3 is TGTGCCAGCAGGGAACAGGGGACCCGCCGGAATGAGCAGTTCTTC.

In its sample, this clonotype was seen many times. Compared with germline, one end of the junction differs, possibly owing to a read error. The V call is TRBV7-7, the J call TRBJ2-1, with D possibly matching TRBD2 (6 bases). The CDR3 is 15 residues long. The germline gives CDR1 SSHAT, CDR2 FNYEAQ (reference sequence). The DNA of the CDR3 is TGTGCTAGCAGCTTAGGGGACTCACCCTACAATGAGCAGTTCTTC. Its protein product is CASSLGDSPYNEQFF.

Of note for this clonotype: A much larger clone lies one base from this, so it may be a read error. In nucleotides, the CDR3 is TGTGCCAGCAGCTCTTCGAGCGGGGGCTCCTACAATGAGCAGTTCTTC. As protein: CASSSSSGGSYNEQFF. V and J are TRBV7-2 and TRBJ2-1; TRBD2 aligns across 8 bases. CDR1 and CDR2 (germline): SGHTA, FQGNSA. Germline trimming cut 4 bases from V and 0 bases from J; bases unmatched to any gene: 5. The CDR3 runs to 16 residues. Together with reference TRBV7-2 and TRBJ2-1, the CDR3 gives the full variable domain: GAGVSQSPSNKVTEKGKDVELRCDPISGHTALYWYRQSLGQGLEFLIYFQGNSAPDKSGLPSDRFSAERTGGSVSTLTIQRTQQEDSAVYLCASSSSSGGSYNEQFFGPGTRLTVL.

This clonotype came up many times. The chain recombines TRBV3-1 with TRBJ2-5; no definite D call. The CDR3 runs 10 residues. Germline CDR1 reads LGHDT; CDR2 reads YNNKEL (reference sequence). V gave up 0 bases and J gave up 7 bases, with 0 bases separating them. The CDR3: CASSQETQYF. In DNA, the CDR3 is TGTGCCAGCAGCCAAGAGACCCAGTACTTC.

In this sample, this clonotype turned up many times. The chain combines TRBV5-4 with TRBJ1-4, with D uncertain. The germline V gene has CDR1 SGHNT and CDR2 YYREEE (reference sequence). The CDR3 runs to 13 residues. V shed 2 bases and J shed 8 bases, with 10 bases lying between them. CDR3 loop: CASSFGREEKLFF. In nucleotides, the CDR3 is TGTGCCAGCAGCTTCGGGAGGGAAGAAAAACTGTTTTTT. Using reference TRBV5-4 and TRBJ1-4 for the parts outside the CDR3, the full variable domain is ETGVTQSPTHLIKTRGQQVTLRCSSQSGHNTVSWYQQALGQGPQFIFQYYREEENGRGNFPPRFSGLQFPNYSSELNVNALELDDSALYLCASSFGREEKLFFGSGTQLSVL.

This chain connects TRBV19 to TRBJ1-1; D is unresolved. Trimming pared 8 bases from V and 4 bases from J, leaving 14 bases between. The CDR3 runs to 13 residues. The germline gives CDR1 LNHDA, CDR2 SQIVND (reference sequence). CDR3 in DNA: TGTGCCAGTGGATATCCGGGGAGCACTGAAGCTTTCTTT. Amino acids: CASGYPGSTEAFF.